The clone carrying this T cell receptor (beta chain) has a handful of counts. What it binds is not known. This entry comes from a study of beta chain features in type 1 diabetes. Whole-study results and caveats: When cDNA is sequenced, cells with high TCR expression could be over-represented. For Type 1 diabetes patients, all four CD4+ subsets carried TCRB CDR3s that were moderately but significantly shorter.

CDR3 length: 16 residues. V lost 2 bases, J lost 3 bases, and 6 bases stayed unmatched. Germline V gene data show CDR1 as SGHTA and CDR2 as FQGNSA. Every bit of the isolated RNA underwent reverse transcription, so sequencing read expressed TCRB transcripts. Assay: immunoSEQ multiplex PCR; the TCRdb copy retains only in-frame clones and omits some. The sample includes 300,000 to 350,000 clones, approximately 9.7% of them seen just once. Sample: central memory CD4+ T cells from blood. The chain combines TRBV7-2 with TRBJ2-3; 9 bases are shared with TRBD2. The TCR originated in a man aged 30-40 years with type 1 diabetes. CDR3 DNA: TGTGCCAGCAGCTTACAGGCTAGCGGGGTTACAGATACGCAGTATTTT. It specifies CASSLQASGVTDTQYF.